The 20 T cell receptor beta chains in this list originate from one sample, sequenced in a study of T cell responses to AZD1222 COVID-19 vaccine. Libraries were prepared by immunoSEQ multiplex PCR; TCRdb keeps only in-frame clonotypes and omits some of them. This sample carries roughly 150,000 clones, roughly 93% of them seen once, and the ten largest clones take about 5.1%. The sequenced sample was peripheral blood, obtained on day 0 of AZD1222 vaccination. These receptors originate from an adult in good health.

This chain joins TRBV5-1 and TRBJ2-7; a possible D gene is TRBD2 (6 bases). Germline CDR1 and CDR2: SGHRS and YFSETQ. CDR3 length: 14 residues. V was clipped by 4 bases and J by 3 bases, with 14 bases between them. CDR3 nucleotides: TGCGCCAGCAGCATGGGTGGGAGGATCTACGAGCAGTACTTC. Amino acids: CASSMGGRIYEQYF.

The chain employs TRBV18 and TRBJ2-6; possibly TRBD1 for D (6 bases). This CDR3 region has 15 residues. V was cut by 4 bases and J by 3 bases, with 10 bases left in between. The germline V gene encodes CDR1 KGHSH and CDR2 LQKENI. CDR3 DNA sequence: TGTGCCAGCTCACTAACAGGGATTGGGGCCAACGTCCTGACTTTC. Amino acids: CASSLTGIGANVLTF.

The rearrangement uses TRBV12-3 or TRBV12-4 and TRBJ2-1; TRBD2 agrees at 7 bases. The CDR3 runs to 12 residues. Trimming removed 4 bases from V and 7 bases from J; junction bases left unmatched: 1. This CDR3 reads CASSYSGNEQFF. Written as DNA, the CDR3 is TGTGCCAGCAGTTATAGCGGGAATGAGCAGTTCTTC.

The chain combines TRBV19 with TRBJ1-2, with a weak D call TRBD1 (6 bases). This CDR3 spans 14 amino acids. V shed 6 bases and J shed 2 bases, with 13 bases lying between them. CDR1 is LNHDA, CDR2 SQIVND, per germline (reference sequence). The chain's CDR3 is CASSGQFINYGYTF. The CDR3 DNA sequence: TGTGCCAGTAGCGGACAGTTTATCAACTATGGCTACACCTTC.

This rearrangement joins TRBV28 to TRBJ2-5; D is perhaps TRBD1 (6 bases). The CDR3 extends over 15 amino acids. The V end was cut by 1 base, the J end by 5 bases, with 14 bases between. Germline V lookup: CDR1 MDHEN, CDR2 SYDVKM. CDR3 sequence reads: CASSLSPRGRETQYF. For the CDR3, the DNA is TGTGCCAGCAGTTTATCCCCCAGGGGACGGGAGACCCAGTACTTC.

This chain connects TRBV11-2 to TRBJ2-1, with D perhaps matching TRBD2 (6 bases). V was cut by 5 bases and J by 9 bases, with 17 bases left in between. CDR3 length: 14 amino acids. Germline values: CDR1 SGHAT, CDR2 FQNNGV. CDR3 bases: TGTGCCAGCAGCGCTGGGCGGGGAGTTTCTGAGCAGTTCTTC. Amino acids: CASSAGRGVSEQFF.

J is TRBJ2-1 and V is TRBV10-1; 9 bases line up with TRBD1. CDR1 is WNHNN, CDR2 SYGVQD, per germline (reference sequence). The V segment lost 2 bases and the J segment 9 bases; nucleotides outside the gene matches: 8. The length of the CDR3 is 15 residues. DNA of the CDR3: TGCGCCAGCAGTGAGAATTGGGGACAGGGTAGTGAGCAGTTCTTC. As protein: CASSENWGQGSEQFF.

The CDR3 loop is CASSLDRNTGELFF. CDR3 sequence (DNA): TGTGCCAGCAGCCTGGACAGGAACACCGGGGAGCTGTTTTTT. This chain links TRBV5-6 with TRBJ2-2; a possible D gene is TRBD1 (6 bases). V lost 4 bases to trimming and J lost 1 base, with 8 bases between them. From germline, CDR1 is SGHDT and CDR2 YYEEEE. CDR3 length: 14 amino acids. Full variable domain (remainder filled in from reference TRBV5-6 and TRBJ2-2): DAGVTQSPTHLIKTRGQQVTLRCSPKSGHDTVSWYQQALGQGPQFIFQYYEEEERQRGNFPDRFSGHQFPNYSSELNVNALLLGDSALYLCASSLDRNTGELFFGEGSRLTVL.

The V and J genes are TRBV19 and TRBJ1-2; 7 bases are a match to TRBD1. V dropped 10 bases and J dropped 0; count of bases not matched to a gene: 5. Germline-derived CDR1 and CDR2 are LNHDA and SQIVND (reference sequence). The CDR3 extends over 13 amino acids. CDR3 DNA: TGTGCCACCACAGGGGAACCTAACTATGGCTACACCTTC. This gives the protein CATTGEPNYGYTF.

The chain recombines TRBV27 with TRBJ1-5; D not resolved. Trimming pared 2 bases from V and 3 bases from J, leaving 5 bases between. The CDR3 is 13 residues long. Germline assignment: CDR1 MNHEY and CDR2 SMNVEV (reference sequence). In DNA, the CDR3 is TGTGCCAGCAGTTTAGCGTACAATCAGCCCCAGCATTTT. It encodes CASSLAYNQPQHF.

V and J are TRBV5-1 and TRBJ1-1; D might be TRBD1 (5 bases). V lost 0 bases and J lost 1, with 10 bases in between. CDR3 length: 15 residues. The germline gives CDR1 SGHRS, CDR2 YFSETQ. CDR3 sequence reads: CASSLAGTGNTEAFF. DNA for the CDR3: TGCGCCAGCAGCTTGGCCGGGACGGGGAACACTGAAGCTTTCTTT.

This chain uses TRBV4-1 with TRBJ2-5; D is possibly TRBD1 (6 bases). Germline V lookup: CDR1 MGHRA, CDR2 YSYEKL. Trimming left V 4 bases short and J 3 bases short, with 15 bases between. This CDR3 is built from 15 residues. Written as DNA, the CDR3 is TGCGCCAGCAGCCCCTTGGACAGAGCCGAAGAGACCCAGTACTTC. This codes for CASSPLDRAEETQYF.

The chain employs TRBV13 and TRBJ2-1; D unresolved. The CDR3 is 16 amino acids. Germline CDR1 PRHDT, CDR2 FYEKMQ (reference sequence). Deletions cut 3 bases from V and 1 base from J, with 13 bases between. The CDR3 nucleotides are TGTGCCAGCAGCTTGACCGGGCTAAGGTCCTACAATGAGCAGTTCTTC. Translating it yields CASSLTGLRSYNEQFF.

The CDR3 loop is CASSLPTSGRLNEQFF. DNA of the CDR3: TGCGCCAGCAGCCTTCCGACTAGCGGGAGGCTAAATGAGCAGTTCTTC. The chain recombines TRBV4-1 with TRBJ2-1; 13 positions agree with TRBD2. J gave up 7 bases and V 4 bases, and 7 bases lay outside the gene matches. CDR3 length: 16 residues. Germline CDR1 reads MGHRA; CDR2 reads YSYEKL.

The rearrangement uses TRBV2 and TRBJ1-2, with D unresolved. Germline loops: CDR1 SNHLY, CDR2 FYNNEI. The CDR3 covers 14 residues. V was pared by 5 bases and J by 0 bases, with 10 bases between. CDR3 sequence reads: CASSLGGTNYGYTF. In nucleotides, the CDR3 is TGTGCCAGCAGTCTCGGCGGGACTAACTATGGCTACACCTTC. Complete variable domain (other parts from reference TRBV2 and TRBJ1-2): EPEVTQTPSHQVTQMGQEVILRCVPISNHLYFYWYRQILGQKVEFLVSFYNNEISEKSEIFDDQFSVERPDGSNFTLKIRSTKLEDSAMYFCASSLGGTNYGYTFGSGTRLTVV.

A single count supports this clone. This chain connects TRBV7-8 to TRBJ2-3; no clear D. With 2 bases removed from V and 4 bases from J, the gap between germline ends came to 4 bases. In germline, CDR1 is SGHVS, CDR2 FQNEAQ. CDR3 length: 12 residues. The CDR3 sequence is CASSLSADTQYF. CDR3 in DNA: TGTGCCAGCAGCTTATCAGCAGATACGCAGTATTTT.

This clone was seen just once. This chain links TRBV28 with TRBJ1-1; D uncertain. This CDR3 is 12 amino acids long. The germline V gene has CDR1 MDHEN and CDR2 SYDVKM. Trimming took off 5 bases at V and 2 bases at J, with 6 bases between the two ends. In nucleotides, the CDR3 is TGTGCCAGCAGTCAGGAAAACACTGAAGCTTTCTTT. It is translated as CASSQENTEAFF.

The chain uses TRBV28 and TRBJ1-1; D gene uncertain. This CDR3 contains 13 residues. Germline CDR1 MDHEN, CDR2 SYDVKM. Trimming left V 4 bases short and J 3 bases short, with 9 bases between. CDR3 DNA sequence: TGTGCCAGCAGTTCCCCTGGGGACACTGAAGCTTTCTTT. This encodes CASSSPGDTEAFF.

Comments on this clone: This sample also contains other DNA sequences that code for the same CDR3. The V gene is TRBV7-9, the J gene TRBJ1-2; possibly TRBD1 for D (5 bases). The CDR3 runs 13 residues. The V gene lost 5 bases and the J gene lost 2 bases, with 9 bases spanning the gap. Per germline, CDR1 SEHNR and CDR2 FQNEAQ (reference sequence). For the CDR3, the DNA is TGTGCCAGCAGCCTCGGGGGAAACTATGGCTACACCTTC. It codes for CASSLGGNYGYTF.

V and J are TRBV30 and TRBJ1-6; the match to TRBD1 covers 8 bases. The CDR3 covers 15 residues. Per germline, CDR1 GTSNPN and CDR2 SVGIG (reference sequence). V was clipped by 3 bases and J by 4 bases; unmatched bases: 5. The CDR3 region has the DNA TGTGCCTGGAGGGGAGACAGGGGTTATAATTCACCCCTCCACTTT. It translates to CAWRGDRGYNSPLHF.